A selection of T cell receptor beta chains follows, all from one sample in a study of T cell responses to AZD1222 COVID-19 vaccine. The assay was immunoSEQ multiplex PCR, and TCRdb's table has in-frame clones only and misses some. The table lists over 150,000 clones, over 80% of them singletons. The source was peripheral blood, collected 28 days after the second dose of the MenACWY control vaccine. These receptor sequences come from an adult who received the MenACWY meningococcal vaccine as a control. CDR3s include the opening cysteine and the closing phenylalanine or tryptophan. Each record gives: V gene, clone size, D gene, J gene, CDR3 protein, CDR3 DNA. A D gene is named only where the DNA matches it firmly. The listing skips clone size in some rows; elsewhere it reads once, few, many or a size class.

>TRBV30|-|-|TRBJ1-6
CAWSVRGPNSPLHF
TGTGCCTGGAGTGTACGGGGCCCGAATTCACCCCTCCACTTT
>TRBV3-1/TRBV3-2|-|-|TRBJ2-7
CASSQVNEQYF
TGTGCCAGCAGCCAAGTTAACGAGCAGTACTTC
>TRBV29-1|-|-|TRBJ1-1
CSVVRGSLNSVTEAFF
TGCAGCGTAGTACGGGGATCCCTGAATTCGGTCACTGAAGCTTTCTTT
>TRBV15|-|-|TRBJ2-7
CATSIQDSAYEQYF
TGTGCCACCAGCATTCAGGACAGCGCCTACGAGCAGTACTTC
>TRBV30|few|-|TRBJ1-5
CAWSPGGGGWSNQPQHF
TGTGCCTGGAGTCCCGGGGGGGGAGGATGGAGCAATCAGCCCCAGCATTTT
>TRBV4-3|-|-|TRBJ2-7
CASSQQANSYEQYF
TGCGCCAGCAGCCAACAGGCCAACTCCTACGAGCAGTACTTC
>TRBV12-3/TRBV12-4|-|-|TRBJ1-2
CASTLTGSYGYTF
TGTGCCAGCACCCTGACAGGCAGCTATGGCTACACCTTC
>TRBV3-1/TRBV3-2|once|-|TRBJ1-2
CASSQTRAQIYGYTF
TGTGCCAGCAGCCAAACCAGGGCCCAGATTTATGGCTACACCTTC
>TRBV12-3/TRBV12-4|-|-|TRBJ1-6
CASRMNSPLHF
TGTGCCAGCAGAATGAATTCACCCCTCCACTTT
>TRBV28|once|TRBD1|TRBJ2-6
CASSHDRGKVGGANVLTF
TGTGCCAGCAGTCATGACAGGGGAAAAGTCGGTGGGGCCAACGTCCTGACTTTC
>TRBV7-3|-|-|TRBJ2-7
CASSPDPFSYEQYF
TGTGCCAGCAGCCCGGACCCTTTCTCCTACGAGCAGTACTTC
>TRBV25-1|-|TRBD1|TRBJ1-2
CASSDQGAYGYTF
TGTGCCAGCAGTGACCAGGGGGCCTATGGCTACACCTTC
>TRBV18|-|-|TRBJ1-2
CASSPPEGGVYGYTF
TGTGCCAGCTCACCACCGGAAGGGGGGGTCTATGGCTACACCTTC
>TRBV5-8|-|-|TRBJ1-3
CASSLGEVLKSGNTIYF
TGTGCCAGCAGCCTCGGGGAGGTACTTAAATCTGGAAACACCATATATTTT
>TRBV20-1|-|-|TRBJ1-1
CSARRDTEAFF
TGCAGTGCTCGGAGGGACACTGAAGCTTTCTTT
>TRBV3-1/TRBV3-2|once|TRBD1|TRBJ1-2
CASSFLGQVNYGYTF
TGTGCCAGCAGTTTCCTAGGACAGGTTAACTATGGCTACACCTTC
>TRBV6-1|-|TRBD1|TRBJ1-4
CASSDRGREEKLFF
TGTGCCAGCAGTGACAGGGGGCGGGAAGAAAAACTGTTTTTT
>TRBV4-1|-|-|TRBJ1-4
CASSQVEVGGNEKLFF
TGCGCCAGCAGCCAAGTGGAGGTCGGGGGGAATGAAAAACTGTTTTTT
>TRBV28|-|-|TRBJ1-1
CASSLNPGGGDLGSFF
TGTGCCAGCAGTTTAAACCCGGGAGGGGGGGACCTTGGGTCTTTCTTT
>TRBV18|-|TRBD1|TRBJ1-5
CASSPGQGGNQPQHF
TGTGCCAGCTCACCGGGACAGGGCGGTAATCAGCCCCAGCATTTT
>TRBV27|-|-|TRBJ1-6
CASSSTSVRGSPLHF
TGTGCCAGCAGTTCTACGTCCGTGAGGGGATCACCCCTCCACTTT
>TRBV19|-|-|TRBJ1-2
CASRQRGDGYTF
TGTGCCAGTAGACAACGAGGGGATGGCTACACCTTC
>TRBV11-2|-|TRBD2|TRBJ2-1
CASSLGASSGYNEQFF
TGTGCCAGCAGCTTAGGTGCGTCTAGCGGCTACAATGAGCAGTTCTTC
>TRBV7-9|-|-|TRBJ1-2
CASTPGGRGYTF
TGTGCCAGCACACCGGGGGGGAGAGGCTACACCTTC
>TRBV29-1|-|-|TRBJ1-6
CSVAVEGTYNSPLHF
TGCAGCGTTGCGGTGGAGGGGACCTATAATTCACCCCTCCACTTT
>TRBV5-4|-|-|TRBJ1-2
CASSLTGPYGYTF
TGTGCCAGCAGCTTAACAGGCCCCTACGGCTACACCTTC
>TRBV2|-|-|TRBJ1-2
CASSATPDHGYTF
TGTGCCAGCAGTGCGACACCCGATCATGGCTACACCTTC
>TRBV7-9|-|-|TRBJ1-6
CASSPVQRAYNSPLHF
TGTGCCAGCAGCCCCGTCCAAAGGGCCTATAATTCACCCCTCCACTTT
>TRBV3-1/TRBV3-2|-|-|TRBJ1-6
CASSQAGASVGAPLHF
TGTGCCAGCAGCCAAGCCGGGGCTTCGGTGGGGGCACCCCTCCACTTT
>TRBV4-2|few|-|TRBJ1-2
CASSQGGEINYGYTF
TGTGCCAGCAGCCAAGGGGGGGAGATTAACTATGGCTACACCTTC
>TRBV27|-|TRBD1|TRBJ1-4
CASSFRLGQPNEKLFF
TGTGCCAGCAGTTTCCGACTGGGACAGCCAAATGAAAAACTGTTTTTT
>TRBV3-1/TRBV3-2|-|-|TRBJ1-1
CASSQGIENTEAFF
TGTGCCAGCAGCCAAGGAATCGAGAACACTGAAGCTTTCTTT
>TRBV5-1|-|-|TRBJ2-1
CASSLYRSDEQFF
TGCGCCAGCAGCTTGTATAGGTCGGATGAGCAGTTCTTC
>TRBV6-6|-|-|TRBJ1-3
CASSSEGRSDTIYF
TGTGCCAGCAGTTCAGAGGGGCGTTCGGACACCATATATTTT
>TRBV5-1|once|-|TRBJ2-3
CAASVTGSTDTQYF
TGCGCGGCGTCGGTGACGGGGAGCACAGATACGCAGTATTTT
>TRBV6-2/TRBV6-3|once|-|TRBJ2-5
CASSPNRAAETQYF
TGTGCCAGCAGTCCGAACAGGGCGGCGGAGACCCAGTACTTC
>TRBV15|-|TRBD2|TRBJ2-5
CATKGRTSVETQYF
TGTGCCACCAAAGGGAGGACTAGCGTGGAGACCCAGTACTTC
>TRBV25-1|once|-|TRBJ2-6
CASIPPGANVLTF
TGTGCCAGCATTCCCCCGGGGGCCAACGTCCTGACTTTC
>TRBV6-5|-|TRBD1|TRBJ1-4
CASSRQGHANEKLFF
TGTGCCAGCAGTCGACAGGGGCATGCTAATGAAAAACTGTTTTTT
>TRBV5-1|-|-|TRBJ2-1
CASSPVTVSSYNEQFF
TGCGCCAGCAGCCCCGTGACCGTAAGCTCCTACAATGAGCAGTTCTTC
>TRBV5-8|-|-|TRBJ1-5
CASSRGQFSNQPQHF
TGTGCCAGCAGCCGAGGACAGTTTAGCAATCAGCCCCAGCATTTT
>TRBV6-6|-|TRBD1|TRBJ1-1
CASSYRDRGPNTEAFF
TGTGCCAGCAGTTACCGGGACAGGGGTCCGAACACTGAAGCTTTCTTT
>TRBV11-3|-|-|TRBJ2-5
CASSFGDSETQYF
TGTGCCAGCAGCTTCGGGGATTCGGAGACCCAGTACTTC
>TRBV9|-|-|TRBJ1-5
CASSVDGANQPQHF
TGTGCCAGCAGCGTAGATGGAGCCAATCAGCCCCAGCATTTT
>TRBV7-2|-|-|TRBJ1-5
CASSLVGPQKQPQHF
TGTGCCAGCAGCTTAGTGGGGCCCCAGAAACAGCCCCAGCATTTT
>TRBV7-6|once|-|TRBJ1-1
CASSLGTEAFF
TGTGCCAGCAGCTTAGGGACTGAAGCTTTCTTT
>TRBV5-5|-|-|TRBJ1-1
CASSLGANTEAFF
TGTGCCAGCAGCTTGGGGGCCAACACTGAAGCTTTCTTT
>TRBV7-2|-|TRBD2|TRBJ2-1
CASSRSGGAANEQFF
TGTGCCAGCAGCCGTAGCGGGGGGGCCGCCAATGAGCAGTTCTTC
>TRBV15|once|TRBD1|TRBJ1-2
CATSRGDSYYGYTF
TGTGCCACCAGCAGGGGGGACAGCTACTATGGCTACACCTTC
>TRBV19|-|TRBD1|TRBJ1-1
CASSISSRQGWRTEAFF
TGTGCCAGTAGTATAAGCAGCCGACAGGGTTGGCGGACTGAAGCTTTCTTT
>TRBV18|few|TRBD1|TRBJ1-5
CASSPSGQGQPQHF
TGTGCCAGCTCACCCTCTGGACAGGGCCAGCCCCAGCATTTT
>TRBV28|-|-|TRBJ1-4
CASSSTAVKLFF
TGTGCCAGCAGTTCAACGGCCGTTAAACTGTTTTTT
>TRBV30|-|-|TRBJ1-1
CAWETDVNTEAFF
TGTGCCTGGGAAACAGACGTGAACACTGAAGCTTTCTTT
>TRBV27|-|TRBD1|TRBJ1-2
CASSFWADRGAGYTF
TGTGCCAGCAGTTTTTGGGCTGACAGGGGAGCTGGCTACACCTTC
>TRBV6-5|-|-|TRBJ1-5
CASSYSGGYQPQHF
TGTGCCAGCAGTTACTCGGGCGGGTATCAGCCCCAGCATTTT
>TRBV9|-|-|TRBJ2-3
CASSVSQRTDTQYF
TGTGCCAGCAGCGTTTCCCAGCGCACAGATACGCAGTATTTT